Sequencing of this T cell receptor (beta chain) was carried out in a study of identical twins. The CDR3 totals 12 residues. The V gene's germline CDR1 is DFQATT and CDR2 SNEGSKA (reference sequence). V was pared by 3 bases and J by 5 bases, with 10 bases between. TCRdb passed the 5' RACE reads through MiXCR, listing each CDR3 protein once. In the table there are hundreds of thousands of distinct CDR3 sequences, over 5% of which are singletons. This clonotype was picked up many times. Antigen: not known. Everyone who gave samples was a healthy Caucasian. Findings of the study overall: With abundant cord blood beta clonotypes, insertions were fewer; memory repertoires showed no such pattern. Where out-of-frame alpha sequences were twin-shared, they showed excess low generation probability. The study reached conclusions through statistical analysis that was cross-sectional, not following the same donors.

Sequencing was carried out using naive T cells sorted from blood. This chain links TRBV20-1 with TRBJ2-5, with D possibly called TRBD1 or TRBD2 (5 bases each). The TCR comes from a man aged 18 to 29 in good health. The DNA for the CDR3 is TGCAGTGCTAGGTGGGACGCGGAGACCCAGTACTTC. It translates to CSARWDAETQYF.